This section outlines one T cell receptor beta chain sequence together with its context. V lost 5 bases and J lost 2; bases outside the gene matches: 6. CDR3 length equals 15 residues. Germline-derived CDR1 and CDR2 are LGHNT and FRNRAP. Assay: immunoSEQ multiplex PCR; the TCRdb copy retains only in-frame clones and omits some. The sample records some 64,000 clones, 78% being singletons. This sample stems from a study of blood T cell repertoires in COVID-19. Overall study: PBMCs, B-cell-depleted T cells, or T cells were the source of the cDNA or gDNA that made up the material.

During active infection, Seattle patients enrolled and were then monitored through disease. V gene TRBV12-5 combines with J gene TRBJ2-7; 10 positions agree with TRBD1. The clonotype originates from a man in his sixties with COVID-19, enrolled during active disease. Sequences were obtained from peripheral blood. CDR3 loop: CASGAAGTGAYEQYF. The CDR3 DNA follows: TGTGCTAGTGGTGCGGCCGGGACAGGGGCCTACGAGCAGTACTTC. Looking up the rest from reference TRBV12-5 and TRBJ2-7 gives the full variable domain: DARVTQTPRHKVTEMGQEVTMRCQPILGHNTVFWYRQTMMQGLELLAYFRNRAPLDDSGMPKDRFSAEMPDATLATLKIQPSEPRDSAVYFCASGAAGTGAYEQYFGPGTRLTVT.